The 18 T cell receptor beta chains presented below share a single source sample, sequenced in a study of cytomegalovirus exposure and HLA in healthy donors. In the PCR, 60 Vbeta and 13 Jbeta primers were used. The protocol was immunoSEQ multiplex PCR, while the TCRdb copy is restricted to in-frame clones and leaves out a portion. The sample consists of 100,000 or so clones, about 75% of them appearing once. Sequences were obtained from PBMCs. These receptors were collected from a woman in her forties in good health and CMV-seropositive.

The chain has TRBV14 and TRBJ1-2; 7 nucleotides line up with TRBD1. V dropped 4 bases and J dropped 4; count of bases not matched to a gene: 6. Germline lookup yields CDR1 SGHDN and CDR2 FVKESK. The CDR3 is 14 amino acids. CDR3 protein: CASSPTGVPYGYTF. DNA for the CDR3: TGTGCCAGCAGCCCTACAGGGGTGCCCTATGGCTACACCTTC.

This chain uses TRBV27 with TRBJ2-3; TRBD2 aligns across 7 bases. Germline V gives CDR1 MNHEY, CDR2 SMNVEV (reference sequence). The length of the CDR3 is 12 residues. Unmatched junction bases numbered 4, after V lost 6 bases and J lost 7 bases. Written as DNA, the CDR3 is TGTGCCAGCAGAGCGGGGTTTAATACGCAGTATTTT. Amino acids: CASRAGFNTQYF.

This sequence joins TRBV18 and TRBJ1-2; D is ambiguous. The germline V and J ends were trimmed by 6 bases and 7 bases, with 9 bases remaining between them. CDR3 length: 11 residues. The germline V gene has CDR1 KGHSH and CDR2 LQKENI. In nucleotides, the CDR3 is TGTGCCAGCTCCCTGAGGGTTGGCTACACCTTC. This codes for CASSLRVGYTF.

This rearrangement joins TRBV18 to TRBJ1-1; tentatively, D is TRBD1 (5 bases). Trimming took off 2 bases at V and 4 bases at J, with 14 bases between the two ends. CDR3 size: 15 residues. The germline CDR1 and CDR2 sequences are KGHSH and LQKENI. CDR3 amino acids: CASSPSSGEGTEAFF. In nucleotides, the CDR3 is TGTGCCAGCTCACCATCCTCGGGGGAGGGCACTGAAGCTTTCTTT.

This chain joins TRBV5-1 and TRBJ1-2; perhaps TRBD1 as D (5 bases). The V gene's germline CDR1 is SGHRS and CDR2 YFSETQ. The CDR3 consists of 15 residues. V was clipped by 0 bases and J by 9 bases, with 18 bases between them. CDR3 in amino acids: CASSLEGGPGNRYTF. The CDR3 DNA is TGCGCCAGCAGCTTGGAGGGTGGCCCAGGGAATCGCTACACCTTC.

J is TRBJ2-7 and V is TRBV6-1, with 10 bases aligning to TRBD1. The ends lost 4 bases at V and 6 bases at J; junction bases unmatched: 6. The CDR3 is made up of 14 amino acids. Germline values: CDR1 MNHNS, CDR2 SASEGT. The CDR3 reads CASSADRGRGEQYF. The CDR3 DNA reads TGTGCCAGCAGTGCGGACAGGGGGAGAGGCGAGCAGTACTTC.

This chain links TRBV2 with TRBJ2-7, with 10 bases that match TRBD1. The CDR3 totals 15 residues. V lost 7 bases to trimming and J lost 0 bases; unmatched junction nucleotides: 6. Germline V gene sequence: CDR1 SNHLY, CDR2 FYNNEI. The CDR3 region has the DNA TGTGCCAGCACGCCGGGACAGGGGCTCTCCTACGAGCAGTACTTC. It encodes CASTPGQGLSYEQYF.

The genes are TRBV5-1 and TRBJ1-1; 9 bases line up with TRBD1. Unmatched junction bases numbered 6, after V lost 5 bases and J lost 1 base. The CDR3 contains 15 residues. From germline, CDR1 is SGHRS and CDR2 YFSETQ. The CDR3 loop reads CASSTGGLQNTEAFF. The CDR3 bases are TGCGCCAGCAGTACAGGGGGCCTGCAGAACACTGAAGCTTTCTTT.

This clone was recorded a few times. The chain uses TRBV18 and TRBJ2-3; D gene uncertain. The CDR3 is 15 amino acids. Looked up from germline, CDR1 is KGHSH and CDR2 is LQKENI. Trimming stripped 2 bases from V and 4 bases from J, with 13 bases between. CDR3 sequence reads: CASSPITLGADTQYF. The DNA of the CDR3 is TGTGCCAGCTCACCAATCACGCTAGGCGCAGATACGCAGTATTTT.

The CDR3 DNA is TGTGCCAGCCGGGGGGGGGCGGGCACTGAAGCTTTCTTT. This sequence encodes CASRGGAGTEAFF. The chain joins TRBV6-5 to TRBJ1-1; D might be TRBD1 (6 bases). V lost 8 bases to trimming and J lost 4 bases, with 14 bases between them. This CDR3 spans 13 amino acids. Germline V CDR1 and CDR2: MNHEY, SVGAGI.

CDR3 sequence: CASRPYPRGGGGETQYF. For the CDR3, the DNA is TGTGCCAGCAGACCCTACCCGCGGGGGGGTGGGGGAGAGACCCAGTACTTC. The genes are TRBV11-2 and TRBJ2-5; 9 nucleotides match TRBD2. This CDR3 has 17 residues. The V segment lost 6 bases and the J segment 4 bases; nucleotides outside the gene matches: 15. The V gene's germline CDR1 is SGHAT and CDR2 FQNNGV.

This chain connects TRBV18 to TRBJ2-7, with 9 bases fitting TRBD1. This CDR3 comprises 16 residues. CDR1 KGHSH and CDR2 LQKENI come from the germline V gene. Unmatched junction bases numbered 10, after V lost 3 bases and J lost 4 bases. The CDR3 region is CASSPAQTGGGYEQYF. The CDR3 bases are TGTGCCAGCTCACCTGCGCAGACAGGGGGTGGATACGAGCAGTACTTC. Full variable domain (remainder filled in from reference TRBV18 and TRBJ2-7): NAGVMQNPRHLVRRRGQEARLRCSPMKGHSHVYWYRQLPEEGLKFMVYLQKENIIDESGMPKERFSAEFPKEGPSILRIQQVVRGDSAAYFCASSPAQTGGGYEQYFGPGTRLTVT.

The chain recombines TRBV19 with TRBJ1-4; no reliable D call. Trimming stripped 6 bases from V and 4 bases from J, with 6 bases between. Germline loops: CDR1 LNHDA, CDR2 SQIVND (reference sequence). The CDR3 covers 12 residues. The CDR3 sequence is CASRHSNEKLFF. The CDR3 nucleotides read TGTGCCAGTAGACACAGTAATGAAAAACTGTTTTTT.

J is TRBJ2-3 and V is TRBV9, with TRBD2 identical over 12 bases. The junction had 3 bases not matched to a gene; V was cut back by 4 bases and J by 3 bases. In germline, CDR1 is SGDLS, CDR2 YYNGEE. This CDR3 contains 15 residues. For the CDR3, the DNA is TGTGCCAGCAGCATACTAGCGGGGGGAACAGATACGCAGTATTTT. It is translated as CASSILAGGTDTQYF.

This sequence joins TRBV25-1 and TRBJ1-2, with 8 bases identical to TRBD1. The length of the CDR3 is 15 residues. The ends lost 1 base at V and 8 bases at J; junction bases unmatched: 9. CDR1 is MGHDK and CDR2 is SYGVNS in the germline V gene. The CDR3 loop is CASSESGDRIAGYTF. DNA for the CDR3: TGTGCCAGCAGTGAATCCGGGGACAGGATTGCCGGCTACACCTTC.

The V gene is TRBV28, the J gene TRBJ2-3, with D tentatively TRBD2 (5 bases). Trimming pared 7 bases from V and 6 bases from J, leaving 20 bases between. This CDR3 is built from 15 residues. The germline gives CDR1 MDHEN, CDR2 SYDVKM. The CDR3, as DNA: TGTGCCAGCACCCTATCACTAGGCCGTTCTGATACGCAGTATTTT. Amino acid sequence: CASTLSLGRSDTQYF.

The CDR3 coding sequence is TGTGCCTGGAGTAGGAGGCAGGAGGGTGGCTACACCTTC. Residues: CAWSRRQEGGYTF. V usage is TRBV30 and J usage is TRBJ1-2; D is ambiguous. CDR3 length: 13 amino acids. Deletions cut 2 bases from V and 7 bases from J, with 14 bases between. The V gene's germline CDR1 is GTSNPN and CDR2 SVGIG (reference sequence).

This chain links TRBV30 with TRBJ2-7, with a tentative D call TRBD1 (6 bases). There are 17 residues in the CDR3. Between the trimmed V and J ends, which lost 0 bases and 6 bases, there was a span of 24 bases. Germline V CDR1 and CDR2: GTSNPN, SVGIG (reference sequence). The CDR3 here is CAWSVTRSVRTRGEQYF. In DNA, the CDR3 is TGTGCCTGGAGTGTGACCCGGAGCGTAAGGACCAGGGGCGAGCAGTACTTC.